Detailed here is one T cell receptor beta chain. This clonotype was picked up a small number of times. This clone's antigen is unknown. The record has no base qualities; no much larger clone is one base away. Ficoll-Paque density gradient centrifugation was the method used to isolate PBMCs. The CDR3 starts with the cysteine, ends with the phenylalanine, and has 14 residues. Only the CDR3 part of the read is kept: 42 bases, read in frame from the first base. V and J lose 3 bases and 3 bases, and a span of 11 bases separates them. The data were obtained in a study of T-cell memory formation after mild COVID-19 (dated by TCRdb to the early 2020s). The study in broad terms: TCR sequence clusters from the two donors were largely donor specific. In a couple of donors, T-cell clones that expanded and contracted after mild COVID-19 were tracked by sequencing TCRalpha and TCRbeta repertoires over time. The cohort comprised two young, previously healthy adult volunteers, one female and one male. The investigation overall reported the following: Contracting CD4+ clones turned up mainly in the CM and EM memory subsets, whereas EMRA was where CD8+ clones were enriched. Whether the second-wave clones peaking on day 37 were SARS-CoV-2 specific was not confirmed. Some responding clones were detected in pre-infection memory, suggesting pre-existing cross-reactive memory T cells joined the SARS-CoV-2 response. Only a couple of mild cases were covered by the study, and larger cohorts that include severe cases with pre-infection samples were considered necessary. From day 15 to 85, contracting clones showed balanced CD4/CD8 phenotypes, whereas a second wave of clones that expanded from day 15 to 37 leaned towards CD4+.

The sample was run on an Illumina NovaSeq 6000. Using 5'RACE with constant-segment primers, TCRalpha and TCRbeta cDNA libraries were constructed, with sample barcodes and unique molecular identifiers added in the process. RNA was extracted from every sample with Trizol reagent. Library amplification was performed in two PCR steps, and a second sample barcode and Illumina TruSeq adapters were introduced in the second step. Libraries were sequenced on an Illumina NovaSeq with 2 x 150 bp paired-end reads. The paper's data handling went like this. Reads were demultiplexed and collapsed into UMI-guided consensus sequences with migec v1.2.7. Using mixcr v2.1.11, UMI consensuses were aligned to TRA and TRB V and J templates and then assembled into clonotypes. A clonotype was counted as expanded or contracted only if both edgeR and NoisET called the change significant, with noise models trained on biological replicates. For edgeR calls, a false discovery rate-adjusted p below 0.01 and a log2 fold-change threshold of 1 were applied. As an exploratory analysis of dynamics, max-normalized trajectories of the 1000 most abundant clonotypes were examined by PCA with hierarchical clustering. Separately sequenced CD4+ and CD8+ repertoires were used to assign the CD4 or CD8 phenotype of responding clones. TCRdb reran the public reads through fastp at Q25 and MiXCR, keeping productive beta chains. When rows share a CDR3 protein, they turn into one entry using the most common DNA and genes. Here the V and J calls rest on TCRdb's processing, not on the authors' analysis. The sample yields fewer than 150,000 distinct CDR3 sequences; 14% to 15% were counted once. The ten largest clones represent 25% to 30% of the sample.

The receptor chain draws on TRBV12-3 or TRBV12-4 and TRBJ1-2, and possibly TRBD1, on 6 matching bases. The sequencing input was PBMCs or a T cell subset sorted from them (not recorded which). The TCR was taken from an adult woman who had mild COVID-19 (a few samples of this study predate the infection). The sample titles of this study are shuffled in the database, so cell type and time point are left out; the donor was told from shared clones. In nucleotide form, the sequence is TGTGCCAGCAGTTTCCGAAGGGGGGACTATGGCTACACCTTC. Translated, this gives CASSFRRGDYGYTF.